These 5 T cell receptor beta chains were sequenced from one sample in a study of cytomegalovirus exposure and HLA in healthy donors. Use of 60 Vbeta and 13 Jbeta primers characterized the PCR. Produced via immunoSEQ multiplex PCR; TCRdb's table is partial and in-frame only. The profile shows 150,000 to 200,000 clones, around 81% of them singletons. The sequencing sample was made of PBMCs. The source of these receptors is a man between 18 and 29 years old in good health and CMV-seronegative.

V usage is TRBV9 and J usage is TRBJ2-5; 12 bases align to TRBD2. Germline V CDR1 and CDR2: SGDLS, YYNGEE. The CDR3 is made up of 18 amino acids. Trimming at V came to 4 bases and at J to 0 bases, leaving 10 bases not matched to a gene. This CDR3 is CASSPRSGLAGNQETQYF. The CDR3, as DNA: TGTGCCAGCAGCCCCCGGAGCGGACTAGCGGGAAACCAAGAGACCCAGTACTTC.

The chain employs TRBV11-3 and TRBJ2-3; 9 bases are shared with TRBD1. This CDR3 region has 13 residues. The junction had 6 bases not matched to a gene; V was cut back by 8 bases and J by 6 bases. CDR1 SGHNT and CDR2 YENEEA come from the germline V gene. The CDR3 nucleotides read TGTGCCAGCGCGGACAGGGGATTTGATACGCAGTATTTT. Its translation is CASADRGFDTQYF.

The CDR3 sequence is CASSFWTNEQYF. Written as DNA, the CDR3 is TGTGCCAGCAGCTTTTGGACTAACGAGCAGTACTTC. This rearrangement joins TRBV5-6 to TRBJ2-7, with a possible D match to TRBD2 (6 bases). The CDR3 sequence is 12 residues long. The V gene's germline CDR1 is SGHDT and CDR2 YYEEEE. The ends were cut back, 2 bases at V and 5 bases at J, with 8 bases in the middle.

This chain connects TRBV15 to TRBJ2-3; TRBD1 matches at 8 bases. The length of the CDR3 is 16 residues. Losses at the gene ends were 0 bases for V and 3 bases for J; bases not matched to a gene: 5. CDR1 is LNHNV, CDR2 YYDKDF, per germline (reference sequence). CDR3 sequence: CATSREKQGGTDTQYF. The CDR3 DNA follows: TGTGCCACCAGCAGAGAAAAACAGGGGGGAACAGATACGCAGTATTTT.

This clone occurred a few times. The chain combines TRBV4-1 with TRBJ1-6, with D possibly being TRBD1 (5 bases). CDR1 and CDR2 (germline): MGHRA, YSYEKL. The CDR3 loop spans 17 amino acids. The V end was cut by 3 bases, the J end by 4 bases, with 16 bases between. This chain's CDR3 is CASSQLLTGTYNSPLHF. CDR3 coding DNA: TGCGCCAGCAGCCAGTTATTGACCGGGACTTATAATTCACCCCTCCACTTT.